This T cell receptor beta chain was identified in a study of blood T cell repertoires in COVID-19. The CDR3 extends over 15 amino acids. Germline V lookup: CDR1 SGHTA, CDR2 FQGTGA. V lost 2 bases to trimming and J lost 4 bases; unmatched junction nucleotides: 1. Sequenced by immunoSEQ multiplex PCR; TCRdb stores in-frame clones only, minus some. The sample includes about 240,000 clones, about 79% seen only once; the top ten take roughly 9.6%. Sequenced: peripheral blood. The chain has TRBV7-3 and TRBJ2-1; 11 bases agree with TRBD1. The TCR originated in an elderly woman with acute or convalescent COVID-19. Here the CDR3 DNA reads TGTGCCAGCAGCTTAGGACAGGGGGCTTACAATGAGCAGTTCTTC. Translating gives CASSLGQGAYNEQFF.